This is a list of T cell receptor beta chains from one sample in a study of OX40 agonist ivuxolimab in advanced cancers. Profiled with immunoSEQ multiplex PCR; TCRdb holds only in-frame clones, not every one. The repertoire holds 65,000 to 70,000 clones, with more than 75% as singletons. Sequenced material: CD4+ or CD8+ T cells sorted from blood, taken in a trial of the OX40 agonist ivuxolimab. Receptors originate from an adult with an advanced solid tumor such as melanoma, head and neck, liver or kidney cancer. The CDR3 runs from the conserved cysteine through the conserved F or W. The D gene is left open where the match is weak. Clone size appears in some rows only: once, few, many, or a class for an expanded clone.

TRBV7-2	TRBJ1-2	-	-	CASSSYGGRGYGYTF	TGTGCCAGCAGCTCCTACGGGGGCCGGGGTTATGGCTACACCTTC
TRBV5-4	TRBJ2-2	-	TRBD1	CASSLAGGVNTGELFF	TGTGCCAGCAGCTTGGCAGGGGGCGTGAACACCGGGGAGCTGTTTTTT
TRBV30	TRBJ2-7	-	-	CAWSVRGNEQYF	TGTGCCTGGAGTGTACGTGGAAACGAGCAGTACTTC
TRBV6-5	TRBJ2-7	-	-	CASSYGDQSYEQYF	TGTGCCAGCAGTTACGGGGACCAAAGCTACGAGCAGTACTTC
TRBV19	TRBJ1-2	-	TRBD1	CASTTHRQGSNGYTF	TGTGCCAGTACCACCCATCGACAGGGTTCTAATGGCTACACCTTC
TRBV19	TRBJ1-1	-	-	CASRKQAYTEAFF	TGTGCCAGTAGAAAACAGGCGTACACTGAAGCTTTCTTT
TRBV18	TRBJ1-1	once	-	CASSSARGTEAFF	TGTGCCAGTTCCTCAGCGAGGGGCACTGAAGCTTTCTTT
TRBV27	TRBJ1-5	once	-	CASSTDRFYSNQPQHF	TGTGCCAGCAGTACAGACAGATTTTATAGCAATCAGCCCCAGCATTTT
TRBV5-6	TRBJ1-2	-	-	CASSPVGGPNYGYTF	TGTGCCAGCAGCCCCGTAGGGGGGCCGAACTATGGCTACACCTTC
TRBV15	TRBJ1-2	-	TRBD1	CATSTVQGGGYTF	TGTGCCACCAGCACCGTACAGGGGGGTGGCTACACCTTC
TRBV11-2	TRBJ2-1	-	TRBD2	CASRLADNEQFF	TGTGCCAGCCGACTAGCGGACAATGAGCAGTTCTTC
TRBV4-2	TRBJ2-7	-	-	CASSKDRSYEQYF	TGTGCCAGCAGCAAGGACAGATCCTACGAGCAGTACTTC
TRBV6-6	TRBJ2-7	-	TRBD1	CASSYWGQGSYEQYF	TGTGCCAGCAGTTACTGGGGACAGGGGTCCTACGAGCAGTACTTC
TRBV7-8	TRBJ1-1	-	-	CASSLVLGRVEAFF	TGTGCCAGCAGCTTAGTTCTGGGTCGGGTTGAAGCTTTCTTT
TRBV7-9	TRBJ2-1	-	-	CASSLRVNLGSYNEQFF	TGTGCCAGCAGCCTCCGCGTAAATCTAGGGTCCTACAATGAGCAGTTCTTC
TRBV29-1	TRBJ2-7	-	-	CSATGAGGSYEQYF	TGCAGCGCCACTGGAGCTGGGGGCTCCTACGAGCAGTACTTC
TRBV6-1	TRBJ1-1	once	TRBD1	CASVKGGTAEGAFF	TGTGCCAGCGTCAAAGGGGGCACCGCCGAAGGAGCTTTCTTT
TRBV10-1	TRBJ1-1	-	TRBD1	CASSELNRDRERMVVTEAFF	TGCGCCAGCAGTGAGCTGAACCGGGACAGGGAGAGAATGGTTGTCACTGAAGCTTTCTTT
TRBV30	TRBJ1-2	-	-	CAWSGAGPYGYTF	TGTGCCTGGAGTGGGGCAGGTCCCTATGGCTACACCTTC
TRBV30	TRBJ2-5	-	-	CAWSVTGETQYF	TGTGCCTGGAGTGTAACAGGGGAGACCCAGTACTTC
TRBV11-2	TRBJ2-5	once	TRBD1	CASSLGGTGRETQYF	TGTGCCAGCAGCTTGGGGGGGACAGGGAGAGAGACCCAGTACTTC
TRBV14	TRBJ1-2	-	-	CASSQVLPGNSNYGYTF	TGTGCCAGCAGCCAAGTTTTACCGGGCAACTCTAACTATGGCTACACCTTC
TRBV10-2	TRBJ1-5	-	-	CASSHDDRTNQPQHF	TGCGCCAGCAGTCATGACGACAGGACCAATCAGCCCCAGCATTTT
TRBV6-5	TRBJ2-1	-	-	CASSGSYNEQFF	TGTGCCAGCAGCGGATCCTACAATGAGCAGTTCTTC
TRBV19	TRBJ1-5	-	-	CASSIKESRFNQPQHF	TGTGCCAGTAGTATAAAAGAGTCCAGGTTTAATCAGCCCCAGCATTTT
TRBV5-1	TRBJ1-6	-	-	CASSFRTGDVPSPLHF	TGCGCCAGCAGCTTTCGGACGGGGGACGTGCCATCACCCCTCCACTTT
TRBV19	TRBJ2-1	-	TRBD2	CASTYSGGAVYEQFF	TGTGCCAGTACCTATAGCGGGGGGGCCGTGTATGAGCAGTTCTTC
TRBV2	TRBJ2-1	-	TRBD2	CATSPVGTSANEQFF	TGTGCCACCTCTCCCGTAGGGACTAGCGCCAATGAGCAGTTCTTC
TRBV9	TRBJ2-7	once	-	CASSVDLSYEQYF	TGTGCCAGCAGCGTAGATCTGTCCTACGAGCAGTACTTC
TRBV7-6	TRBJ2-2	-	-	CASSPQRRAANTGELFF	TGTGCCAGCAGCCCTCAGCGGAGAGCAGCGAACACCGGGGAGCTGTTTTTT
TRBV21-1	TRBJ1-6	-	-	CASSDEPYNSPLHF	TGTGCCAGCAGCGACGAGCCTTATAATTCACCCCTCCACTTT
TRBV5-4	TRBJ2-5	-	TRBD1	CASSLGGTGGETQYF	TGTGCCAGCAGCTTGGGTGGGACAGGGGGGGAGACCCAGTACTTC
TRBV4-2	TRBJ1-1	-	-	CASSQDGGGNTEAFF	TGTGCCAGCAGCCAAGATGGGGGGGGCAACACTGAAGCTTTCTTT
TRBV6-5	TRBJ2-3	-	-	CASSYGGDTDTQYF	TGTGCCAGCAGTTACGGAGGGGACACAGATACGCAGTATTTT
TRBV12-5	TRBJ2-3	-	-	CASGFGGRDTQYF	TGTGCTAGTGGTTTTGGAGGGCGAGATACGCAGTATTTT
TRBV5-4	TRBJ2-3	-	TRBD1	CASSFGSGQASDTQYF	TGTGCCAGCAGCTTTGGATCGGGACAGGCGTCAGATACGCAGTATTTT
TRBV10-3	TRBJ2-5	-	TRBD1	CAISDPRGRAETQYF	TGTGCCATCAGTGACCCCAGGGGGCGGGCGGAGACCCAGTACTTC
TRBV7-2	TRBJ2-7	-	-	CASSLRGGGASVYEQYF	TGTGCCAGCAGCTTAAGGGGTGGTGGGGCTAGCGTCTACGAGCAGTACTTC
TRBV5-4	TRBJ1-6	-	-	CASMIGQGQSPLHF	TGTGCCAGCATGATTGGGCAGGGGCAGTCACCCCTCCACTTT
TRBV5-8	TRBJ1-2	-	-	CASSSLVGGGYTF	TGTGCCAGCAGCTCTCTGGTGGGAGGTGGCTACACCTTC
TRBV5-8	TRBJ2-3	-	-	CASSLGLGTKLSTDTQYF	TGTGCCAGCAGCTTGGGGCTTGGGACGAAGCTCAGCACAGATACGCAGTATTTT
TRBV7-9	TRBJ1-2	once	-	CASSFAGAQTDGYTF	TGTGCCAGCAGCTTTGCCGGGGCCCAAACGGACGGCTACACCTTC
TRBV6-6	TRBJ2-3	-	TRBD2	CASSWSGGKGTDTQYF	TGTGCCAGCAGTTGGTCGGGGGGGAAAGGTACAGATACGCAGTATTTT
TRBV25-1	TRBJ2-7	-	TRBD2	CASSVPGGGYEQYF	TGTGCCAGCAGTGTCCCGGGGGGAGGCTACGAGCAGTACTTC
TRBV2	TRBJ1-3	few	TRBD1	CASRGTGGGNTIYF	TGTGCCAGCAGGGGGACAGGGGGCGGAAACACCATATATTTT
TRBV5-1	TRBJ2-1	-	-	CASSLMAGPEHEQFF	TGCGCCAGCAGCTTGATGGCAGGCCCGGAGCATGAGCAGTTCTTC
TRBV6-4	TRBJ1-2	-	-	CASSPDQGRQYGYTF	TGTGCCAGCAGTCCAGATCAAGGACGTCAGTATGGCTACACCTTC
TRBV6-4	TRBJ2-1	once	TRBD2	CASSDSGSASGLNEQFF	TGTGCCAGCAGTGACTCAGGGTCGGCTAGCGGGCTTAATGAGCAGTTCTTC
TRBV2	TRBJ1-6	-	-	CASFDRDNSPLHF	TGTGCCAGCTTTGACAGAGATAATTCACCCCTCCACTTT
TRBV23-1	TRBJ1-1	-	-	CASSRRENTEAFF	TGCGCCAGCAGTCGGCGGGAGAACACTGAAGCTTTCTTT
TRBV30	TRBJ1-2	-	-	CAWSVDGVRGYTF	TGTGCCTGGAGTGTCGACGGAGTTCGGGGCTACACCTTC
TRBV30	TRBJ2-2	-	-	CAWADGQGGQAGELFF	TGTGCCTGGGCGGATGGACAGGGAGGGCAAGCCGGGGAGCTGTTTTTT
TRBV18	TRBJ2-5	-	-	CASSRLTGRRETQYF	TGTGCCAGCTCTCGCTTGACAGGGAGGCGAGAGACCCAGTACTTC
TRBV11-2	TRBJ2-5	-	-	CASSRGDQGTQYF	TGTGCCAGCAGCCGCGGGGATCAGGGGACCCAGTACTTC
TRBV27	TRBJ2-3	-	TRBD1	CASRGTGTRTDTQYF	TGTGCCAGCAGGGGGACAGGGACCCGCACAGATACGCAGTATTTT